This entry describes one T cell receptor beta chain. The data belong to a study of T cells expressing NK-cell markers. Study background: TCR beta repertoires came from sorted CD3+CD56+NKG2C+, CD3+CD56+NKG2C- and CD3+CD56-NKG2C+ T cells.

The CDR3 contains 13 residues. Germline-derived CDR1 and CDR2 are MDHEN and SYDVKM. For each CDR3 protein, TCRdb gives one entry from its re-call of the 5' RACE reads, without DNA. Here the sample table reports about 150,000 distinct CDR3 sequences. This TCR derives from a man aged 18 to 69 in good health. This sequence joins TRBV28 and TRBJ1-3; TCRdb's D call of TRBD1 is untestable without DNA. The specimen was blood T cells: a sorted CD56 or NKG2C T cell subset, CD4+ or CD8+ T cells, or bulk PBMC T cells (not recorded which). CDR3 amino acids: CASYRGSGNTIYF.